Each of the 15 T cell receptor beta chains below was sequenced from the same sample in a study of cytomegalovirus exposure and HLA in healthy donors. PCR amplification relied on 60 Vbeta primers (plus 13 Jbeta primers). Sequencing was performed with immunoSEQ multiplex PCR; in TCRdb, only in-frame clones are kept and a portion is missing. The data hold roughly 140,000 clones, with under 70% observed a single time. Sequencing input: PBMCs. Source of these receptors: a woman aged 25 to 39 in good health and CMV-seropositive.

The V call is TRBV5-8, the J call TRBJ1-2; D is possibly TRBD1 (6 bases). This CDR3 has 15 amino acids. Germline values: CDR1 SGHTS, CDR2 YDEGEE. The germline V and J ends were trimmed by 0 bases and 3 bases, with 12 bases remaining between them. The CDR3 region has the DNA TGTGCCAGCAGCTTGGGGGCCGGGACACACTATGGCTACACCTTC. Its protein product is CASSLGAGTHYGYTF.

The V call is TRBV11-2, the J call TRBJ2-5; 7 bases line up with TRBD2. Per germline, CDR1 SGHAT and CDR2 FQNNGV. The trim removed 4 bases at V and 6 bases at J, leaving 14 bases unmatched. This CDR3 is built from 16 residues. The CDR3 nucleotides read TGTGCCAGCAGCTCCCTTGGGCGGGAGAATATGAAGACCCAGTACTTC. Translation: CASSSLGRENMKTQYF.

This chain joins TRBV15 and TRBJ2-5; tentative D call: TRBD1 (6 bases). The CDR3 runs 12 residues. The V end was cut by 6 bases, the J end by 7 bases, with 12 bases between. Germline CDR1 and CDR2: LNHNV and YYDKDF (reference sequence). CDR3 region: CATRRTEGTQYF. CDR3 bases: TGTGCCACCAGAAGGACAGAAGGGACCCAGTACTTC.

This clone was seen more than once but under ten times. CDR3 coding DNA: TGTGCCAGCAGTTCTCGTGGCTACACCTTC. Protein sequence: CASSSRGYTF. The chain uses TRBV28 and TRBJ1-2; D gene uncertain. The CDR3 covers 10 residues. V was trimmed by 4 bases and J by 7 bases, leaving 4 bases between them. Germline V lookup: CDR1 MDHEN, CDR2 SYDVKM.

This clone was seen a handful of times. The genes are TRBV4-1 and TRBJ1-1; no firm D call. The CDR3 spans 13 residues. CDR1 is MGHRA, CDR2 YSYEKL, per germline. Trimming shortened V by 0 bases and J by 7 bases, and 9 bases separated the two germline ends. The CDR3 sequence: CASSQDREDEAFF. Written as DNA, the CDR3 is TGCGCCAGCAGCCAAGATAGGGAGGATGAAGCTTTCTTT.

The chain combines TRBV10-3 with TRBJ1-2; 8 nucleotides agree with TRBD1. From germline, CDR1 is ENHRY and CDR2 SYGVKD. The CDR3 loop spans 14 amino acids. With V trimmed by 7 bases and J by 5 bases, 9 bases remained unmatched. In DNA form, the CDR3 reads TGTGCCATCACTTCGGACAGACAGGGGTATGGCTACACCTTC. It codes for CAITSDRQGYGYTF.

This clone has a single count. V gene TRBV10-1 combines with J gene TRBJ1-1; no definite D call. Trimming left V 2 bases short and J 2 bases short, with 6 bases between. Germline V gene lookup returns CDR1 WNHNN and CDR2 SYGVQD (reference sequence). This CDR3 has 13 amino acids. The CDR3 sequence is CASSERVNTEAFF. DNA of the CDR3: TGCGCCAGCAGTGAGAGAGTTAACACTGAAGCTTTCTTT.

This clone was recorded once. The J gene is TRBJ1-2, the V gene TRBV25-1, with D perhaps matching TRBD1 (6 bases). The V end lost 2 bases, the J end lost 4 bases, and 11 bases lay between the germline ends. The CDR3 runs 14 residues. CDR1 and CDR2 (germline): MGHDK, SYGVNS. The chain's CDR3 is CASSEAGRGYGYTF. CDR3 in DNA: TGTGCCAGCAGTGAAGCCGGCAGGGGCTATGGCTACACCTTC.

Worth noting for this clone: An end of the junction differs from the germline gene, which may be a read error. The chain couples TRBV27 to TRBJ1-5, with a tentative D call TRBD1 (5 bases). The CDR3 is made up of 15 amino acids. Germline CDR1 reads MNHEY; CDR2 reads SMNVEV (reference sequence). The CDR3 loop is CVSSFSGWGGQPQHF. DNA of the CDR3: TGTGTCAGCAGTTTCTCAGGGTGGGGAGGGCAGCCCCAGCATTTT.

The chain employs TRBV10-3 and TRBJ1-5, with 8 bases matching TRBD1. In germline, CDR1 is ENHRY, CDR2 SYGVKD. This CDR3 is 15 amino acids long. V dropped 4 bases and J dropped 3; count of bases not matched to a gene: 5. Written as DNA, the CDR3 is TGTGCCATCAGTGTGGACAGGGTTACCAATCAGCCCCAGCATTTT. Translated: CAISVDRVTNQPQHF.

The table lists this clone with a few counts. This sequence joins TRBV7-9 and TRBJ2-7, with 7 bases that match TRBD1. V lost 5 bases to trimming and J lost 3 bases; unmatched junction nucleotides: 10. The CDR3 runs to 15 residues. The germline V gene has CDR1 SEHNR and CDR2 FQNEAQ (reference sequence). The CDR3 sequence is CASSPRTGPDYEQYF. Written as DNA, the CDR3 is TGTGCCAGCAGCCCACGGACAGGCCCGGACTACGAGCAGTACTTC.

The table lists this clone with a count of one. The chain recombines TRBV11-3 with TRBJ2-7; a weak D match, TRBD2 (5 bases). CDR1 SGHNT and CDR2 YENEEA come from the germline V gene. The CDR3 sequence is 15 residues long. V lost 5 bases and J 2 bases, leaving 16 bases between the germline ends. Here the CDR3 reads CASSPFSALTYEQYF. CDR3 coding DNA: TGTGCCAGCAGCCCTTTTAGCGCACTTACCTACGAGCAGTACTTC.

This chain joins TRBV19 and TRBJ2-5, with 7 positions matching TRBD1. The J call is uncertain, as TRBJ2-7 better fits the DNA end. This CDR3 is 13 amino acids long. Germline-derived CDR1 and CDR2 are LNHDA and SQIVND (reference sequence). The chain's CDR3 is CASSLQGSYEQYF. CDR3 bases: TGTGCCAGTAGTTTACAGGGGTCCTACGAGCAGTACTTC.

The V gene is TRBV28, the J gene TRBJ1-5; TRBD1 aligns across 7 bases. Germline loops: CDR1 MDHEN, CDR2 SYDVKM. CDR3 length: 16 residues. The V segment lost 6 bases and the J segment 0 bases; nucleotides outside the gene matches: 8. CDR3 coding DNA: TGTGCCAGCAGACTTAGGACAGGCGATAGCAATCAGCCCCAGCATTTT. Translating it yields CASRLRTGDSNQPQHF.

The CDR3 spells CSVGGGQGTDTQYF. Written as DNA, the CDR3 is TGCAGCGTTGGGGGGGGACAGGGCACAGATACGCAGTATTTT. The chain combines TRBV29-1 with TRBJ2-3; tentative D call: TRBD1 (8 bases). Trimming left V 4 bases short and J 1 base short, with 12 bases between. CDR1 SQVTM and CDR2 ANQGSEA come from the germline V gene. The CDR3 loop spans 14 amino acids.